A single sample gave rise to the 32 T cell receptor beta chains below, sequenced in a study of cytomegalovirus exposure and HLA in healthy donors. It was with 60 Vbeta and 13 Jbeta primers that the PCR ran. Method: immunoSEQ multiplex PCR; TCRdb's copy keeps in-frame clones and lacks some. The sample records more than 140,000 clones, roughly 75% being singletons. Source material: PBMCs. These receptors were obtained from a man between 35 and 55 years old in good health and CMV-seronegative.

The V gene is TRBV30, the J gene TRBJ1-1; 8 bases are shared with TRBD1. The CDR3 runs 13 residues. The V gene's germline CDR1 is GTSNPN and CDR2 SVGIG (reference sequence). Trimming at V came to 8 bases and at J to 1 base, leaving 6 bases not matched to a gene. The CDR3, as DNA: TGTGCCAGGGCTACAGGGGGGAACACTGAAGCTTTCTTT. Protein product: CARATGGNTEAFF.

The count of this clone is one. The V and J genes are TRBV19 and TRBJ1-2, with TRBD1 matching over 7 bases. This CDR3 comprises 14 residues. Germline V lookup: CDR1 LNHDA, CDR2 SQIVND (reference sequence). V was pared by 5 bases and J by 7 bases, with 10 bases of the junction left unmatched. DNA for the CDR3: TGTGCCAGTAGTTCAAGGGACAGAGTTTGTGGCTACACCTTC. The encoded protein is CASSSRDRVCGYTF.

The table lists this clone with a few counts. The chain combines TRBV4-1 with TRBJ1-5, with TRBD1 matching 7 bases. With V trimmed by 1 base and J by 2 bases, 11 bases remained unmatched. CDR1 and CDR2 from the germline V gene are MGHRA and YSYEKL. The CDR3 has 18 residues. The CDR3 nucleotides are TGCGCCAGCAGCCAAGGGAACAGGGGATGGTTCGGCAATCAGCCCCAGCATTTT. It translates to CASSQGNRGWFGNQPQHF.

This chain links TRBV5-4 with TRBJ2-7, with D possibly being TRBD2 (6 bases). The CDR3 runs 20 residues. Germline assignment: CDR1 SGHNT and CDR2 YYREEE (reference sequence). V dropped 1 base and J dropped 3 bases, with 29 bases sitting between them. CDR3 sequence (DNA): TGTGCCAGCAGCTTGTATCCCGTCGATATATGGGTGGGAGGCTACTACGAGCAGTACTTC. It is translated as CASSLYPVDIWVGGYYEQYF.

The chain combines TRBV4-2 with TRBJ1-4, with 8 nucleotides matching TRBD1. CDR1 and CDR2 (germline): LGHNA, YNFKEQ. The trim removed 0 bases at V and 8 bases at J, leaving 8 bases unmatched. The length of the CDR3 is 16 residues. The CDR3 spells CASSQDPQQGAEKLFF. DNA for the CDR3: TGTGCCAGCAGCCAAGATCCTCAGCAGGGGGCCGAAAAACTGTTTTTT.

The chain combines TRBV10-3 with TRBJ1-1, with 9 positions matching TRBD1. The V gene's germline CDR1 is ENHRY and CDR2 SYGVKD. The V segment lost 6 bases and the J segment 8 bases; nucleotides outside the gene matches: 16. The CDR3 spans 16 residues. The CDR3 DNA is TGTGCCATCAGACCTACAGGGGGCGCTGGGAGGGGGGAAGCTTTCTTT. Amino acids: CAIRPTGGAGRGEAFF.

The V gene is TRBV6-6, the J gene TRBJ2-7; TRBD1 is a possible D gene (6 bases). The CDR3 runs to 14 residues. Germline loops: CDR1 MNHNY, CDR2 SVGAGI (reference sequence). Trimming took 6 bases from V and 4 from J, leaving 16 bases between them. The CDR3 region has the DNA TGTGCCAGCAGATCAACAGGGTCTCGATACGAGCAGTACTTC. This sequence encodes CASRSTGSRYEQYF.

This clone was counted once. J is TRBJ2-7 and V is TRBV5-4, with 9 bases fitting TRBD2. Trimming cost V 4 bases and J 3 bases; bases outside gene matches: 14. CDR3 length: 17 residues. CDR1 is SGHNT and CDR2 is YYREEE in the germline V gene (reference sequence). The CDR3 nucleotides read TGTGCCAGCAGCCCCGCCGGCGGGAGGGGGGCTGACTACGAGCAGTACTTC. Amino acids: CASSPAGGRGADYEQYF.

This chain connects TRBV29-1 to TRBJ1-2; 7 nucleotides match TRBD1. Looked up from germline, CDR1 is SQVTM and CDR2 is ANQGSEA. Trimming took 1 base from V and 7 from J; bases not matched to a gene: 6. CDR3 size: 13 residues. The CDR3 sequence: CSVEGQGFGGYTF. CDR3 DNA: TGCAGCGTTGAAGGACAGGGCTTTGGTGGCTACACCTTC.

On this clone itself: The junction and the germline gene differ at one end; a read error may be behind it. The rearrangement joins TRBV10-2 to TRBJ1-2; maybe TRBD1 (6 bases). The CDR3 contains 15 residues. Germline CDR1 is WSHSY and CDR2 is SAAADI. CDR3 bases: TGCGCCAGCAGTGAGTCGGTACAGGGAGGGTACGGCTACCCCTTC. It translates to CASSESVQGGYGYPF.

The rearrangement uses TRBV5-1 and TRBJ1-2; D call uncertain. V was cut by 5 bases and J by 0 bases, with 8 bases left in between. Germline V gene lookup returns CDR1 SGHRS and CDR2 YFSETQ. The CDR3 runs to 13 residues. The chain's CDR3 is CASRPGTNYGYTF. DNA for the CDR3: TGCGCCAGCAGGCCGGGGACTAACTATGGCTACACCTTC.

The chain recombines TRBV9 with TRBJ2-7; 10 nucleotides line up with TRBD1. V dropped 5 bases and J dropped 5; count of bases not matched to a gene: 7. The CDR3 spans 14 residues. Germline CDR1 is SGDLS and CDR2 is YYNGEE. The CDR3 DNA reads TGTGCCAGCAGTGCTGGGACAGGGGTCCACGAGCAGTACTTC. Protein: CASSAGTGVHEQYF. Combining the CDR3 with reference TRBV9 and TRBJ2-7 gives the whole variable domain DSGVTQTPKHLITATGQRVTLRCSPRSGDLSVYWYQQSLDQGLQFLIQYYNGEERAKGNILERFSAQQFPDLHSELNLSSLELGDSALYFCASSAGTGVHEQYFGPGTRLTVT.

The genes are TRBV28 and TRBJ1-3; D remains unclear. Germline V gene sequence: CDR1 MDHEN, CDR2 SYDVKM. Deletions cut 6 bases from V and 8 bases from J, with 8 bases between. This CDR3 contains 11 residues. CDR3 bases: TGTGCCAGCAGCAATCGGGACACCATATATTTT. The encoded protein is CASSNRDTIYF.

This chain connects TRBV5-1 to TRBJ1-1, with D hard to call. The CDR3 consists of 16 residues. Trimming stripped 0 bases from V and 2 bases from J, with 14 bases between. Looked up from germline, CDR1 is SGHRS and CDR2 is YFSETQ. In DNA form, the CDR3 reads TGCGCCAGCAGCTTGGGAAGGGAGTGGGGAAACACTGAAGCTTTCTTT. Amino acids: CASSLGREWGNTEAFF.

The J gene is TRBJ2-6, the V gene TRBV7-9, with D tentatively TRBD2 (5 bases). This CDR3 has 17 amino acids. Per the germline V gene, CDR1 is SEHNR and CDR2 is FQNEAQ (reference sequence). V was clipped by 4 bases and J by 2 bases, with 15 bases between them. The CDR3 reads CASSYQIGNTGANVLTF. CDR3 nucleotides: TGTGCCAGCAGCTACCAGATCGGGAACACTGGGGCCAACGTCCTGACTTTC.

The chain is built from TRBV27 and TRBJ1-3; 8 nucleotides line up with TRBD1. Trimming at V came to 5 bases and at J to 0 bases, leaving 0 bases not matched to a gene. The CDR3 is made up of 14 amino acids. Germline V CDR1 and CDR2: MNHEY, SMNVEV (reference sequence). Here the CDR3 reads CASSDRGSGNTIYF. The CDR3 nucleotides are TGTGCCAGCAGTGACAGGGGCTCTGGAAACACCATATATTTT.

V is TRBV10-2 and J is TRBJ2-3, with 7 bases aligning to TRBD2. Germline V gene lookup returns CDR1 WSHSY and CDR2 SAAADI. V shed 5 bases, J shed 1 base, and the junction held 6 bases outside the gene matches. The CDR3 spans 15 residues. The CDR3 region is CASSRQAGGTDTQYF. Here the CDR3 DNA reads TGCGCCAGCAGTCGGCAGGCGGGGGGCACAGATACGCAGTATTTT.

The V and J genes are TRBV6-5 and TRBJ1-1; TRBD1 is a possible D gene (6 bases). Germline V gene lookup returns CDR1 MNHEY and CDR2 SVGAGI. Trimming removed 3 bases from V and 5 bases from J, with 13 bases in between. The CDR3 totals 14 residues. The CDR3 loop reads CASSYLGASTEAFF. In DNA form, the CDR3 reads TGTGCCAGCAGTTATCTGGGGGCTTCAACTGAAGCTTTCTTT.

The chain uses TRBV9 and TRBJ2-7; 7 bases align to TRBD1. CDR3 length equals 16 residues. In germline, CDR1 is SGDLS, CDR2 YYNGEE. Trimming took 3 bases from V and 2 from J; bases not matched to a gene: 11. CDR3: CASSAGFGTATYEQYF. The CDR3, as DNA: TGTGCCAGCAGCGCCGGATTCGGGACAGCTACCTACGAGCAGTACTTC.

The chain couples TRBV7-6 to TRBJ2-5; TRBD2 might be the D (6 bases). Looked up from germline, CDR1 is SGHVS and CDR2 is FNYEAQ. This CDR3 contains 15 residues. Trimming took off 7 bases at V and 1 base at J, with 16 bases between the two ends. The CDR3 spells CASIQLGGPQETQYF. CDR3 sequence (DNA): TGTGCCAGCATCCAATTGGGGGGACCCCAAGAGACCCAGTACTTC.

The chain joins TRBV7-2 to TRBJ2-1, with 11 bases identical to TRBD2. The CDR3 runs 18 residues. Trimming cost V 5 bases and J 0 bases; bases outside gene matches: 9. Germline V gene lookup returns CDR1 SGHTA and CDR2 FQGNSA. The CDR3 sequence is CASSEVAGGGSSYNEQFF. The CDR3 bases are TGTGCCAGCAGCGAAGTAGCGGGGGGGGGCAGCTCCTACAATGAGCAGTTCTTC. Full variable domain (remainder filled in from reference TRBV7-2 and TRBJ2-1): GAGVSQSPSNKVTEKGKDVELRCDPISGHTALYWYRQSLGQGLEFLIYFQGNSAPDKSGLPSDRFSAERTGGSVSTLTIQRTQQEDSAVYLCASSEVAGGGSSYNEQFFGPGTRLTVL.

The V gene is TRBV18, the J gene TRBJ1-3; tentatively, D is TRBD1 (6 bases). The CDR3 runs to 15 residues. Germline V CDR1 and CDR2: KGHSH, LQKENI. V was cut by 3 bases and J by 0 bases, with 9 bases left in between. CDR3 in amino acids: CASSPTGFSGNTIYF. CDR3 DNA sequence: TGTGCCAGCTCACCTACAGGGTTCTCTGGAAACACCATATATTTT.

The chain carries TRBV14 and TRBJ2-1; D is undetermined. Trimming pared 4 bases from V and 7 bases from J, leaving 11 bases between. Germline assignment: CDR1 SGHDN and CDR2 FVKESK. The CDR3 loop spans 13 amino acids. The CDR3 region has the DNA TGTGCCAGCAGCCCTACCCTGTGGAATGAGCAGTTCTTC. This sequence encodes CASSPTLWNEQFF.

V is TRBV6-5 and J is TRBJ1-4, with TRBD1 as a possible D gene (5 bases). The CDR3 totals 14 residues. The V end lost 4 bases, the J end lost 2 bases, and 8 bases lay between the germline ends. CDR1 is MNHEY and CDR2 is SVGAGI in the germline V gene. The CDR3 loop reads CASSSPGTNEKLFF. CDR3 DNA: TGTGCCAGCAGTTCACCAGGGACTAATGAAAAACTGTTTTTT.

The rearrangement uses TRBV5-1 and TRBJ2-7; 9 bases align to TRBD1. CDR1 is SGHRS, CDR2 YFSETQ, per germline. With V trimmed by 4 bases and J by 5 bases, 10 bases remained unmatched. The CDR3 runs 15 residues. CDR3 bases: TGCGCCAGCAGCAGTGTGGGGACAGGGAGAAACGAGCAGTACTTC. It translates to CASSSVGTGRNEQYF.

The chain recombines TRBV28 with TRBJ1-1; no firm D call. This CDR3 contains 13 residues. The germline V and J ends were trimmed by 5 bases and 5 bases, with 12 bases remaining between them. The V gene's germline CDR1 is MDHEN and CDR2 SYDVKM. The CDR3 spells CASSPDIRTEAFF. In DNA, the CDR3 is TGTGCCAGCAGTCCTGACATTCGAACTGAAGCTTTCTTT.

The rearrangement links TRBV5-8 to TRBJ2-2; 7 bases fit TRBD1. CDR1 is SGHTS and CDR2 is YDEGEE in the germline V gene. The CDR3 runs 16 residues. The junction had 6 bases not matched to a gene; V was cut back by 0 bases and J by 4 bases. CDR3 amino acids: CASSLAGRGRTGELFF. The CDR3, as DNA: TGTGCCAGCAGCTTGGCCGGTAGGGGGCGCACCGGGGAGCTGTTTTTT. The full variable domain, with the rest looked up from reference TRBV5-8 and TRBJ2-2, is EAGVTQSPTHLIKTRGQQATLRCSPISGHTSVYWYQQALGLGLQFLLWYDEGEERNRGNFPPRFSGRQFPNYSSELNVNALELEDSALYLCASSLAGRGRTGELFFGEGSRLTVL.

Here the CDR3 DNA reads TGTGCCAGCAGCGTGGACAGGGCTGGCGAGACCCAGTACTTC. Translated: CASSVDRAGETQYF. The chain links TRBV6-6 to TRBJ2-5, with 8 positions matching TRBD1. The CDR3 is 14 amino acids. Trimming cost V 6 bases and J 5 bases; bases outside gene matches: 8. Per the germline V gene, CDR1 is MNHNY and CDR2 is SVGAGI (reference sequence).

The V and J genes are TRBV2 and TRBJ1-2; D may be TRBD1 (6 bases). This CDR3 has 13 amino acids. Germline CDR1 reads SNHLY; CDR2 reads FYNNEI. V was shortened by 3 bases and J by 8 bases, with 13 bases between the two germline ends. The CDR3 DNA reads TGTGCCAGCAGTGACGGAGGGGGGGGCGGCTACACCTTC. Translation gives CASSDGGGGGYTF.

The J gene is TRBJ1-3, the V gene TRBV29-1, with D unclear. V was clipped by 4 bases and J by 0 bases, with 4 bases between them. CDR3 length: 12 amino acids. The germline gives CDR1 SQVTM, CDR2 ANQGSEA. Here the CDR3 DNA reads TGCAGCGTTGCAAACTCTGGAAACACCATATATTTT. It encodes CSVANSGNTIYF.

The rearrangement joins TRBV7-9 to TRBJ2-5; 9 positions agree with TRBD2. Trimming at V came to 1 base and at J to 1 base, leaving 7 bases not matched to a gene. This CDR3 is 17 amino acids long. Germline CDR1 SEHNR, CDR2 FQNEAQ (reference sequence). CDR3 residues: CASSLGDNSGGQETQYF. CDR3 nucleotide sequence: TGTGCCAGCAGCTTAGGCGATAATAGCGGGGGCCAAGAGACCCAGTACTTC.

The chain is built from TRBV15 and TRBJ2-2, with D hard to call. The germline V and J ends were trimmed by 3 bases and 6 bases, with 8 bases remaining between them. Looked up from germline, CDR1 is LNHNV and CDR2 is YYDKDF (reference sequence). The CDR3 covers 13 residues. CDR3 DNA: TGTGCCACCAGCAGCAGTTATGCCGGGGAGCTGTTTTTT. Its protein is CATSSSYAGELFF. Together with reference TRBV15 and TRBJ2-2, the CDR3 gives the full variable domain: DAMVIQNPRYQVTQFGKPVTLSCSQTLNHNVMYWYQQKSSQAPKLLFHYYDKDFNNEADTPDNFQSRRPNTSFCFLDIRSPGLGDTAMYLCATSSSYAGELFFGEGSRLTVL.